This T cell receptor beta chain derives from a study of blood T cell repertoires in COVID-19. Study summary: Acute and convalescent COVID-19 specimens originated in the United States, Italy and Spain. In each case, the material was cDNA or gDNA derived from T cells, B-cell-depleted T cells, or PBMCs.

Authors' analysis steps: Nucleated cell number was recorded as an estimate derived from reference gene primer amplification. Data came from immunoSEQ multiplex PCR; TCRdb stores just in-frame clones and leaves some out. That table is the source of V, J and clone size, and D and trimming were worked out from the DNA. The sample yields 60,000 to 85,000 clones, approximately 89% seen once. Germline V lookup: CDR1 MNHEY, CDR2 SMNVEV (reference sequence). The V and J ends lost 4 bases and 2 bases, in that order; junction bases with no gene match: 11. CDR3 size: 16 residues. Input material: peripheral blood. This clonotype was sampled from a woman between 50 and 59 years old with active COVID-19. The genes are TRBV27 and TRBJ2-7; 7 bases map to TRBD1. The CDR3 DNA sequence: TGTGCCAGCAGTTGGTCAGACAGGGCCTCCACCTACGAGCAGTACTTC. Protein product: CASSWSDRASTYEQYF.